Listed below are T cell receptor beta chains from one sample, sequenced in a study of beta chain features in type 1 diabetes. The data were produced by immunoSEQ multiplex PCR, yet TCRdb's version contains in-frame clones alone and is incomplete. The sample shows 150,000 to 190,000 clones, about 8.1% of them seen only once. The sequenced sample consisted of central memory CD4+ T cells from blood. These receptors originate from a man between 18 and 35 years old in good health. Each CDR3 is given with its conserved first and last residue. The D gene is left open where the match is weak. The size entry is marked missing in some rows and otherwise reads once, few, many or a size class.

abundance: few; v_gene: TRBV11-2; j_gene: TRBJ2-1; d_gene: -; CDR3nt: TGTGCCAGCAGCTTAGCACAGGCTCGACTGCGGCATGAGCAGTTCTTC; CDR3aa: CASSLAQARLRHEQFF
abundance: -; v_gene: TRBV27; j_gene: TRBJ2-2; d_gene: TRBD2; CDR3nt: TGTGCCAGCACCGGGACTAGCGGGAGTACCGGGGAGCTGTTTTTT; CDR3aa: CASTGTSGSTGELFF
abundance: -; v_gene: TRBV5-4; j_gene: TRBJ1-4; d_gene: -; CDR3nt: TGTGCCAGCAGCCTTAGACAGTTGGGAAAACTGTTTTTT; CDR3aa: CASSLRQLGKLFF
abundance: -; v_gene: TRBV15; j_gene: TRBJ1-1; d_gene: -; CDR3nt: TGTGCCACCACGAGGAGCTACACTGAAGCTTTCTTT; CDR3aa: CATTRSYTEAFF
abundance: -; v_gene: TRBV6-6; j_gene: TRBJ1-3; d_gene: -; CDR3nt: TGTGCCAGCTCGAGGTTTCCCTCTGGAAACACCATATATTTT; CDR3aa: CASSRFPSGNTIYF
abundance: -; v_gene: TRBV7-2; j_gene: TRBJ2-3; d_gene: -; CDR3nt: TGTGCCAGCAGCTTAGCAGGGGCTCCAGATACGCAGTATTTT; CDR3aa: CASSLAGAPDTQYF
abundance: -; v_gene: TRBV2; j_gene: TRBJ2-5; d_gene: TRBD1; CDR3nt: TGTGCCAGCGGCCGGGACAGCCAAGAGACCCAGTACTTC; CDR3aa: CASGRDSQETQYF
abundance: -; v_gene: TRBV9; j_gene: TRBJ2-7; d_gene: -; CDR3nt: TGTGCCAGCAGCGTAGGTGCGGGTACCTACGAGCAGTACTTC; CDR3aa: CASSVGAGTYEQYF
abundance: -; v_gene: TRBV7-3; j_gene: TRBJ2-7; d_gene: TRBD1; CDR3nt: TGTGCCAGCAGCGCGGACAGGGACCACGAGCAGTACTTC; CDR3aa: CASSADRDHEQYF
abundance: -; v_gene: TRBV19; j_gene: TRBJ1-2; d_gene: -; CDR3nt: TGTGCCAGTAGTATCGGGGGACCCTATGGCTACACCTTC; CDR3aa: CASSIGGPYGYTF
abundance: -; v_gene: TRBV7-3; j_gene: TRBJ2-3; d_gene: TRBD2; CDR3nt: TGTGCCAGCAGCCTTAGCGGGAGAGATACGCAGTATTTT; CDR3aa: CASSLSGRDTQYF
abundance: few; v_gene: TRBV9; j_gene: TRBJ2-1; d_gene: -; CDR3nt: TGTGCCAGCAGTTTTTCAGGGGGGAAGTACAATGAGCAGTTCTTC; CDR3aa: CASSFSGGKYNEQFF
abundance: -; v_gene: TRBV7-3; j_gene: TRBJ2-2; d_gene: -; CDR3nt: TGTGCCAGCAGCTCGGACATGAACACCGGGGAGCTGTTTTTT; CDR3aa: CASSSDMNTGELFF
abundance: -; v_gene: TRBV28; j_gene: TRBJ1-5; d_gene: -; CDR3nt: TGTGCCAGCCAAATGGACACAAGCCCTCAGCCCCAGCATTTT; CDR3aa: CASQMDTSPQPQHF
abundance: few; v_gene: TRBV5-6; j_gene: TRBJ2-3; d_gene: -; CDR3nt: TGTGCCAGCAGCCTTGCCTGGGACACGGTGAACACAGATACGCAGTATTTT; CDR3aa: CASSLAWDTVNTDTQYF
abundance: few; v_gene: TRBV28; j_gene: TRBJ1-1; d_gene: -; CDR3nt: TGTGCCAGCAGTTCCCGGGGAGGGCGAACTGAAGCTTTCTTT; CDR3aa: CASSSRGGRTEAFF
abundance: few; v_gene: TRBV7-2; j_gene: TRBJ2-2; d_gene: -; CDR3nt: TGTGCCAGCAGCGATCAGACGGGAGCCCTCGGGGAGCTGTTTTTT; CDR3aa: CASSDQTGALGELFF
abundance: -; v_gene: TRBV5-4; j_gene: TRBJ2-7; d_gene: TRBD2; CDR3nt: TGTGCCAGCAGCTTGGACAGCGGGGGGTATGCCTACGAGCAGTACTTC; CDR3aa: CASSLDSGGYAYEQYF
abundance: -; v_gene: TRBV5-1; j_gene: TRBJ2-1; d_gene: TRBD2; CDR3nt: TGCGCCAGCAGCGTACAGACTAGCGGGGGATATAATGAGCAGTTCTTC; CDR3aa: CASSVQTSGGYNEQFF
abundance: -; v_gene: TRBV25-1; j_gene: TRBJ2-7; d_gene: TRBD1; CDR3nt: TGTGCCAGCCACGCCCCGGGACAGGGTACCTACGAGCAGTACTTC; CDR3aa: CASHAPGQGTYEQYF
abundance: many; v_gene: TRBV4-2; j_gene: TRBJ1-4; d_gene: TRBD1; CDR3nt: TGTGCCAGCAGCCGACAGGGGGTAAATGAAAAACTGTTTTTT; CDR3aa: CASSRQGVNEKLFF
abundance: -; v_gene: TRBV18; j_gene: TRBJ2-7; d_gene: -; CDR3nt: TGTGCCAGCTCACCACCTAGCATGATGGAGCACGAGCAGTACTTC; CDR3aa: CASSPPSMMEHEQYF
abundance: -; v_gene: TRBV5-4; j_gene: TRBJ1-2; d_gene: TRBD1; CDR3nt: TGTGCCAGCAGCTCCCAGGACAGGCCTAACTATGGCTACACCTTC; CDR3aa: CASSSQDRPNYGYTF
abundance: -; v_gene: TRBV6-1; j_gene: TRBJ2-1; d_gene: TRBD2; CDR3nt: TGTGCCAGCAGAGGAGCGGGGGGGCCGGGGATTTTGTTCTTC; CDR3aa: CASRGAGGPGILFF
abundance: -; v_gene: TRBV28; j_gene: TRBJ1-2; d_gene: -; CDR3nt: TGTGCCAGCAGTTTAATAGCAGGGAATGGCTACACCTTC; CDR3aa: CASSLIAGNGYTF
abundance: many; v_gene: TRBV7-2; j_gene: TRBJ1-2; d_gene: -; CDR3nt: TGTGCCAGCAGGGGCAGAAACTATGGCTACACCTTC; CDR3aa: CASRGRNYGYTF
abundance: many; v_gene: TRBV5-4; j_gene: TRBJ2-1; d_gene: TRBD1; CDR3nt: TGTGCCAGCAGCCGGTCCTCGGGACAGCTTTTCAATGAGCAGTTCTTC; CDR3aa: CASSRSSGQLFNEQFF
abundance: many; v_gene: TRBV30; j_gene: TRBJ1-2; d_gene: TRBD1; CDR3nt: TGTGCCTGGAGTTCCGGGACAGTTCAGAAGTATGGCTACACCTTC; CDR3aa: CAWSSGTVQKYGYTF
abundance: -; v_gene: TRBV4-3; j_gene: TRBJ1-6; d_gene: -; CDR3nt: TGCGCCAGCAGCCAAGATTCACGGTTGGAGGCTAATTCACCCCTCCACTTT; CDR3aa: CASSQDSRLEANSPLHF
abundance: -; v_gene: TRBV5-1; j_gene: TRBJ1-2; d_gene: TRBD1; CDR3nt: TGCGCCAGCAGCTCCGGACAGGTCCTAAACTATGGCTACACCTTC; CDR3aa: CASSSGQVLNYGYTF
abundance: -; v_gene: TRBV19; j_gene: TRBJ2-6; d_gene: -; CDR3nt: TGTGCCAGCCGCGGCATCGAAAGCTCTGGGGCCAACGTCCTGACTTTC; CDR3aa: CASRGIESSGANVLTF
abundance: few; v_gene: TRBV9; j_gene: TRBJ2-3; d_gene: TRBD1; CDR3nt: TGTGCCAGCAGCCCCGACAGGGTCCAGGATACGCAGTATTTT; CDR3aa: CASSPDRVQDTQYF
abundance: few; v_gene: TRBV7-2; j_gene: TRBJ2-5; d_gene: -; CDR3nt: TGTGCCAGCAGCGGAACCGGGACTTTAGAGACCCAGTACTTC; CDR3aa: CASSGTGTLETQYF
abundance: few; v_gene: TRBV15; j_gene: TRBJ1-5; d_gene: TRBD1; CDR3nt: TGTGCCACCAGCAGAGATTCCTGGGACAGGGGTGGTTTGAGTCAGCCCCAGCATTTT; CDR3aa: CATSRDSWDRGGLSQPQHF
abundance: -; v_gene: TRBV7-2; j_gene: TRBJ2-7; d_gene: -; CDR3nt: TGTGCCAGCAGCTTAGGGTGGGGGGATATGGCCTACGAGCAGTACTTC; CDR3aa: CASSLGWGDMAYEQYF